The entry below describes one T cell receptor beta chain. In its sample, this clonotype was seen a few times. The antigen this receptor binds is unknown. Base qualities are not provided; no much larger clone lies one nucleotide away. Per the germline V gene, MNHEY is the CDR1 and SVGAGI is the CDR2. V is clipped by 6 bases and J by 4 bases, and the sequence between their germline boundaries is 18 bases long. Reading from cysteine to phenylalanine, the CDR3 counts 15 amino acids. Only the CDR3 DNA stays, 45 bases, in frame from base 1. Libraries were made using 5' RACE. The reads were generated on an Illumina HiSeq 2500. A second roughly 7 to 11 cycle PCR used a sample-barcoded 5' primer and a J-beta primer mix. A unique molecular identifier was introduced onto each TCR beta cDNA molecule by a template-switch 5' adaptor carrying 12 random nucleotides. Each sample yielded at least 2.5 million CDR3-containing paired-end reads. All of the RNA was converted into first-strand cDNA using the Mint cDNA synthesis kit, with a TRBC-specific oligonucleotide serving as the primer. All cDNA was treated with uracil-DNA glycosylase and then went through a first 18-cycle PCR with the universal primers M1SS and BC2_uni_R. In the authors' own workflow: For normalization, 1 million high-quality reads were randomly selected from each sample, with every read carrying a distinct molecular identifier. Reads sharing molecular identifiers were discarded rather than binned into consensus sequences. MiTCR, with a Q25 quality threshold and the strictest error-elimination algorithm, was used for CDR3 identification, clonotype clustering and error correction. A nonparametric unseen species model with Euler transformation was used to estimate a lower bound on total TCR beta diversity. TCRdb ran its own pipeline on the public reads, namely fastp trimming at Q25 and MiXCR clone calling, and kept in-frame beta chains. CDR3 protein sequences are deduplicated, and each keeps its most common genes and DNA. The V and J calls and clone size are TCRdb's, not the authors'. Present in this sample are about 930,000 distinct CDR3 sequences, about 28% of which were seen just once. Clones ranked in the top ten supply 10% of the sample.

Donors were 40 or so systemically healthy Caucasian individuals from Russia aged roughly 6 to 95 years. Each donor gave 8.5 to 10 milliliters of peripheral blood, collected into EDTA-treated Vacutainer tubes. Ficoll-Paque density-gradient centrifugation was used to isolate PBMCs, with at least 7 million per sample. Total RNA was extracted from PBMCs with Trizol reagent, with at least 5.5 micrograms obtained per sample. For every donor, flow cytometry on a PBMC aliquot measured the percentage of naive CD45RAhigh/CD27high T cells. These data are taken from a study of blood T cells in healthy people across ages (dated by TCRdb to between 2015 and 2016). Study-level background: In model experiments, template switching captured roughly one uniquely barcoded TCR beta cDNA molecule for every two T cells. Using deep sequencing normalized with unique cDNA molecular identifiers, the study measured how TCR beta repertoire diversity changes with age. Four age groups were formed from the donors: young (average 16 years), middle-aged (approximately 40), aged (approximately 60) and long-lived (roughly 88). Two additional independent replicas of 1 million unique cDNA reads from the same blood draw were analyzed for two donors (one aged 18 to 29 and one aged 80 or older). Findings and caveats that apply to the study as a whole: Observed TCR beta diversity correlated strongly with the percentage of naive T cells measured by flow cytometry. Observed TCR beta diversity per million T cells fell roughly linearly with age, and a significant reduction was already apparent by age roughly 40. Because profiling used bulk unsorted PBMCs, naive and antigen-experienced compartments could not be compared conclusively. Estimates of total diversity based on one million sequenced T cells were considered lower bounds and underestimates. Compared with the aged group, the long-lived group had more naive CD4+ T cells, fewer expanded clones and increased TCR diversity, suggesting age selection. Because the CMV infection status of the donors was unknown, age-related changes in expanded clonotypes may potentially have been confounded.

These data were also reused for a study on T cells of mothers and their children. The second study's paper adds: Donors were nine systemically healthy Caucasian individuals: three mothers and their six children. cDNA synthesis consumed the entire amount of extracted RNA, loaded at approximately 1.6 ug RNA in each 15 ul reaction. In the second PCR, the M1S primer introduced both the sample barcodes and 2-4 random nucleotides. Over 8 million TCR beta CDR3 reads came from each mother, compared with 3.3 million or so reads from each child. TCR recombination output is similarly shaped by thymic selection in related and unrelated pairs, with a minor effect exerted by inherited differences. Related mother-child pairs always showed normalized repertoire overlap that was slightly higher than in unrelated mother-child pairs, though the difference was never significant. Persistent microchimeric T cell clones were not detected, at a sensitivity of approximately 100 clones per million clonotypes. Deep NGS was used in the study to compare the TCR beta repertoires of mothers and children and to look for features that separate related mother-child pairs from unrelated individuals. The mean age was roughly 40 +/- 4 years for the mothers and approximately 11 +/- 4 years for the children. After adapters were ligated using NEBNext reagents, the libraries underwent 100+100 nt paired-end sequencing on an Illumina HiSeq 2000. To prevent cross-contamination, the mother and child libraries were prepared one month apart and sequenced in separate runs. Between roughly 500,000 and 2,300,000 distinct TCR beta clonotypes were identified per donor. Naive TCR beta clonotypes were estimated from low-frequency clonotypes matched to each donor's FACS-determined naive share, without sorting.

The specimen sequenced was blood. The receptor was derived from a middle-aged woman in good health. The chain was built from TRBV6-5 and TRBJ1-2; TRBD1 is possibly the D segment (5 matching bases). The CDR3 region: CASRPGTEKRYGYTF. The DNA sequence reads TGTGCCAGCAGACCCGGGACGGAGAAACGCTATGGCTACACCTTC.